This T cell receptor (beta chain) was sequenced for a study of T-cell reconstitution after alpha-beta-depleted transplantation in children. Study-level results: T cells produced anew were the main source of T-cell counts and diversity one year after transplant. Several hundred expanded graft clones reportedly supplied alpha-beta T cells about two months after transplant.

This CDR3 has 15 residues. Trimming removed 3 bases at V and 3 bases at J, with 17 bases between. Germline values: CDR1 DFQATT, CDR2 SNEGSKA (reference sequence). Many counts were recorded for this clonotype. Its antigen is undetermined. The TCRbeta library incorporated unique molecular identifiers. TCRdb processed the PCR reads anew with MiXCR; each CDR3 protein has one entry. The data contain 670,000 or so distinct CDR3 sequences, 13% of them singletons. Sequencing was performed on PBMCs, taken before TCRalphabeta/CD19-depleted stem cell transplant. The rearrangement uses TRBV20-1 and TRBJ1-1, with D perhaps matching TRBD1 (5 bases). This clonotype originated in a girl aged 2-15 years with congenital amegakaryocytic thrombocytopenia, due to receive a stem cell transplant. The DNA for the CDR3 is TGCAGTGCTAGGCCCCCCCCAGGGATGTACACTGAAGCTTTCTTT. It codes for CSARPPPGMYTEAFF.